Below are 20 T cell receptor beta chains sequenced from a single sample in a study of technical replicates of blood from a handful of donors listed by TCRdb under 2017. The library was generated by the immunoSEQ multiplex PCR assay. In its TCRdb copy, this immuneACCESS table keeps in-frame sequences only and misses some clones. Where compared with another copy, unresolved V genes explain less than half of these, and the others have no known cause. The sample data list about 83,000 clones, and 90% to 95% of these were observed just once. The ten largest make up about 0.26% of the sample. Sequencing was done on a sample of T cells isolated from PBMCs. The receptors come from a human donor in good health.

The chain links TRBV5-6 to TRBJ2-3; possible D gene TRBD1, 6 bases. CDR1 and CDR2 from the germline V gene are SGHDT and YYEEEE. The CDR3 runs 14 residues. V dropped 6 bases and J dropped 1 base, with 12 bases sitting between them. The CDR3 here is CASKIQGRTDTQYF. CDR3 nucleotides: TGTGCCAGCAAAATACAGGGTCGCACAGATACGCAGTATTTT.

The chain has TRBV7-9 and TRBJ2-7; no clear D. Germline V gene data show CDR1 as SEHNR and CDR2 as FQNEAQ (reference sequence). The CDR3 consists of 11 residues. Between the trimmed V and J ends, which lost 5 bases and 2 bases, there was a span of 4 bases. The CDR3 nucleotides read TGTGCCAGCAGCCCTGCCTACGAGCAGTACTTC. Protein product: CASSPAYEQYF.

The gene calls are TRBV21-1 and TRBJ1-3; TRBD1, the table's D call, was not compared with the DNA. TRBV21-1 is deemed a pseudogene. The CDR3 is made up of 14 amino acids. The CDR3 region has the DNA TGTGCCAGCAGCACAGGACAGGGAAGGAGTCGGATATATTTT. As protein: CASSTGQGRSRIYF.

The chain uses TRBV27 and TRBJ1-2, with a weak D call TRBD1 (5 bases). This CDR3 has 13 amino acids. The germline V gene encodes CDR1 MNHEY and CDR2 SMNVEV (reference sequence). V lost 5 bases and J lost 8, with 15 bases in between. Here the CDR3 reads CASSLFAGGGYTF. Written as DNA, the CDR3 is TGTGCCAGCAGTCTTTTTGCGGGGGGAGGCTACACCTTC.

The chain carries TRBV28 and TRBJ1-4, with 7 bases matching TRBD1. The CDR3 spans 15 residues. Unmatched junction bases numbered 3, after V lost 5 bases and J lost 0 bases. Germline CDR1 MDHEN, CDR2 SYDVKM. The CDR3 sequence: CASSHQGATNEKLFF. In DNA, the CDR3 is TGTGCCAGCAGTCACCAGGGGGCAACTAATGAAAAACTGTTTTTT.

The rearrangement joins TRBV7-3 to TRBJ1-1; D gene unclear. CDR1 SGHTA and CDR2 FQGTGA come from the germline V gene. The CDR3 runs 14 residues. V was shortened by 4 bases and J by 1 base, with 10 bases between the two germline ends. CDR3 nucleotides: TGTGCCAGCAGCTCTCAGGTCGGGAACACTGAAGCTTTCTTT. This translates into CASSSQVGNTEAFF.

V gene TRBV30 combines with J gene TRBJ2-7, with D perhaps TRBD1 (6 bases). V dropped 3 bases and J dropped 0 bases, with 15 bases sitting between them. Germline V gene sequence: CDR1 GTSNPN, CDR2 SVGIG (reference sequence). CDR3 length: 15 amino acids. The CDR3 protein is CAWRTLTGRSYEQYF. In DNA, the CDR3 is TGTGCCTGGAGGACCCTGACAGGCCGCTCCTACGAGCAGTACTTC.

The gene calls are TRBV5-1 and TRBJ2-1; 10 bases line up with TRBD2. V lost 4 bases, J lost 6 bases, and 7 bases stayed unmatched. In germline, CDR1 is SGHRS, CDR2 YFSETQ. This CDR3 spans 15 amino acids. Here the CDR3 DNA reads TGCGCCAGCAGCGAAGGGACTAGCGATACCAATGAGCAGTTCTTC. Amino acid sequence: CASSEGTSDTNEQFF. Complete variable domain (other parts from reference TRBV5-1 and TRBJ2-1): KAGVTQTPRYLIKTRGQQVTLSCSPISGHRSVSWYQQTPGQGLQFLFEYFSETQRNKGNFPGRFSGRQFSNSRSEMNVSTLELGDSALYLCASSEGTSDTNEQFFGPGTRLTVL.

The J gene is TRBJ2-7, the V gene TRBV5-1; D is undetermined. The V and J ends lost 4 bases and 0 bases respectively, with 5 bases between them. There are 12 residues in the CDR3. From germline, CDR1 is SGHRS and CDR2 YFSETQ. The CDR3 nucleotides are TGCGCCAGCAGCCGTTTCTCCTACGAGCAGTACTTC. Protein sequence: CASSRFSYEQYF.

The CDR3 region is CASSQVPGNYGYTF. In DNA form, the CDR3 reads TGTGCCAGCAGCCAAGTTCCGGGAAACTATGGCTACACCTTC. The chain carries TRBV14 and TRBJ1-2; D unclear. CDR1 is SGHDN and CDR2 is FVKESK in the germline V gene. The CDR3 totals 14 residues. V shed 1 base and J shed 2 bases, with 8 bases lying between them. Drawing the rest from reference TRBV14 and TRBJ1-2, the complete variable domain is EAGVTQFPSHSVIEKGQTVTLRCDPISGHDNLYWYRRVMGKEIKFLLHFVKESKQDESGMPNNRFLAERTGGTYSTLKVQPAELEDSGVYFCASSQVPGNYGYTFGSGTRLTVV.

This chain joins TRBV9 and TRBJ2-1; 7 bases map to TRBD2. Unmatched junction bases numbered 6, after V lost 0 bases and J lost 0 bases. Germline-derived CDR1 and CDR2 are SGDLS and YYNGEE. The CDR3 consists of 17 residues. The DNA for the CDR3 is TGTGCCAGCAGCGTAGCTCACGGGGGGAGCTCCTACAATGAGCAGTTCTTC. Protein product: CASSVAHGGSSYNEQFF.

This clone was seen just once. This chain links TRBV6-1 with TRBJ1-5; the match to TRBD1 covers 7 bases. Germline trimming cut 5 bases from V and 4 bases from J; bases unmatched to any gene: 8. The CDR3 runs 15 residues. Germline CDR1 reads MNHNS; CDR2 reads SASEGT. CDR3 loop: CASSSHRGLNQPQHF. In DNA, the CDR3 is TGTGCCAGCAGTTCGCACAGGGGCTTGAATCAGCCCCAGCATTTT.

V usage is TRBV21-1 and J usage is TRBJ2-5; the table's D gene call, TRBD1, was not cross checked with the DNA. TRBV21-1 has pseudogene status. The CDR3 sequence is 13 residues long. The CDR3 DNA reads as TGTGCCAGCAGCAAAGGGACAGAAGAGACCCAGTACTTC. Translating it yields CASSKGTEETQYF.

CDR3: CASRLMIVTGSAQETQYF. The CDR3 bases are TGTGCCAGCAGACTAATGATTGTGACAGGGTCGGCCCAAGAGACCCAGTACTTC. This chain links TRBV5-6 with TRBJ2-5, with 7 bases fitting TRBD1. The germline V gene encodes CDR1 SGHDT and CDR2 YYEEEE. The CDR3 has 18 amino acids. The V and J ends lost 5 bases and 1 base, in that order; junction bases with no gene match: 17.

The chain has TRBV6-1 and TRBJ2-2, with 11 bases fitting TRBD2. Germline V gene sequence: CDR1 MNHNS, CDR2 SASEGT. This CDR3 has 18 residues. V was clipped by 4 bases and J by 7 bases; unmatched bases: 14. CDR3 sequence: CASSGPGLAAKVGGELFF. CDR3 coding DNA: TGTGCCAGCAGTGGTCCGGGACTAGCGGCTAAAGTGGGCGGGGAGCTGTTTTTT.

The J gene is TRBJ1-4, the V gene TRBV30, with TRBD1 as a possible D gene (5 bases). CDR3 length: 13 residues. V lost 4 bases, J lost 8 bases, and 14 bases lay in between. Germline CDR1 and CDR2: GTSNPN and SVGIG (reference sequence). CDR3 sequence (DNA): TGTGCCTGGACGACAGCCATAGGGGAAAAACTGTTTTTT. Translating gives CAWTTAIGEKLFF.

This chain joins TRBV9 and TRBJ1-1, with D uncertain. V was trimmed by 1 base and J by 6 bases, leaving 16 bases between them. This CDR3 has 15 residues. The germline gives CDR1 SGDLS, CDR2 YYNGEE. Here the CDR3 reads CASSVSSAGNSEAFF. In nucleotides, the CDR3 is TGTGCCAGCAGCGTATCATCCGCGGGGAATTCTGAAGCTTTCTTT.

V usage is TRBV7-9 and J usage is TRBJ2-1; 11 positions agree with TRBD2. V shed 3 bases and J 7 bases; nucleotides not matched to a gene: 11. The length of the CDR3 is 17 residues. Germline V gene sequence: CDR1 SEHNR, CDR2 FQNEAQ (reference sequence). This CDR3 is CASSFPPPLAGENEQFF. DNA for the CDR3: TGTGCCAGCAGCTTCCCCCCTCCACTAGCGGGAGAGAATGAGCAGTTCTTC.

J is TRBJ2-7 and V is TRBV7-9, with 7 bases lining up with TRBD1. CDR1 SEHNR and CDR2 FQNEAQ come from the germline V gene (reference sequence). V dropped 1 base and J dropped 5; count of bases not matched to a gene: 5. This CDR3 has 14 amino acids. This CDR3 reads CASSLGQGVHEQYF. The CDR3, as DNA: TGTGCCAGCAGCTTAGGACAGGGCGTACACGAGCAGTACTTC.

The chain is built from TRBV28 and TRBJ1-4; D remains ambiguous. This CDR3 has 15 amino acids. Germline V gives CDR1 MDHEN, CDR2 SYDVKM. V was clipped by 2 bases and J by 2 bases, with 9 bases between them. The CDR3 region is CASSLLGITNEKLFF. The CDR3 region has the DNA TGTGCCAGCAGTTTACTCGGGATTACTAATGAAAAACTGTTTTTT.